The rows below give T cell receptor beta chains drawn from one sample of a study of shared T cell receptors in the human thymus. Generated by immunoSEQ multiplex PCR, the TCRdb table keeps only in-frame clones and is missing some. This sample has 600,000 to 900,000 clones, with approximately 83% found just once. A further study also used this sample, focusing on human thymus T cells.

Sequenced sample: thymocytes. These TCRs come from a girl less than two years old with a congenital heart defect. The CDR3 runs from the conserved cysteine through the conserved F or W. The order of the fields is clone size, CDR3 length, D gene, J gene, V gene, CDR3 protein, CDR3 DNA. The D gene is left open where the match is weak. The size of a clone is reported for some rows only, either as once, few or many, or as a class for expanded clones.

once 16 TRBD1 TRBJ1-1 TRBV29-1 CSVELFQGADSTEAFF TGCAGCGTTGAATTGTTCCAGGGGGCGGATAGCACTGAAGCTTTCTTT
- 17 - TRBJ1-2 TRBV13 CASSTPRIGGGDYGYTF TGTGCCAGCTCTACCCCCCGCATCGGTGGGGGGGACTATGGCTACACCTTC
- 17 TRBD2 TRBJ2-5 TRBV9 CASSPKGTSGGQETQYF TGTGCCAGCAGCCCCAAGGGGACTAGCGGGGGACAAGAGACCCAGTACTTC
- 16 TRBD2 TRBJ2-2 TRBV25-1 CASSETSWTSGGELFF TGTGCCAGCAGTGAGACCTCCTGGACTAGCGGTGGGGAGCTGTTTTTT
- 12 - TRBJ1-1 TRBV4-1 CASSQGTGCAFF TGCGCCAGCAGCCAGGGAACAGGGTGCGCTTTCTTT
- 13 - TRBJ1-1 TRBV6-1 CASSRKARGEAFF TGTGCCAGCTCTAGGAAGGCAAGGGGTGAAGCTTTCTTT
few 16 TRBD1 TRBJ1-2 TRBV5-5 CASSLAYRGQTHGYTF TGTGCCAGCAGCTTAGCATATAGGGGACAGACCCATGGCTACACCTTC
- 13 - TRBJ1-2 TRBV5-5 CASSSGVNYGYTF TGTGCCAGCAGCTCAGGGGTAAACTATGGCTACACCTTC
- 13 - TRBJ1-2 TRBV12-2 CASRLRGAGDGTF TGTGCAAGTCGCTTACGGGGGGCCGGTGATGGGACCTTC
few 14 - TRBJ2-7 TRBV5-1 CASSQKGVSDEQYF TGCGCCAGCAGCCAAAAAGGGGTTTCGGACGAGCAGTACTTC
- 18 TRBD2 TRBJ2-3 TRBV7-9 CASSLGLAGGPSTDTQYF TGTGCCAGCAGCTTAGGTCTAGCGGGGGGCCCTAGCACAGATACGCAGTATTTT
- 16 - TRBJ1-2 TRBV10-2 CASSESPGGWNYGYTF TGCGCCAGCAGTGAGTCCCCCGGGGGATGGAACTACGGCTACACCTTC
- 14 TRBD1 TRBJ1-1 TRBV19 CATTYRGGNTEAFF TGTGCCACCACCTACAGGGGAGGTAACACTGAAGCTTTCTTT
- 16 - TRBJ1-3 TRBV15 CATSGRRTNGGDTIYF TGTGCCACCAGCGGAAGGAGGACTAACGGAGGGGACACCATATATTTT
- 17 - TRBJ2-7 TRBV27 CASSPTQGRPLQYEQYF TGTGCCAGCAGTCCGACCCAGGGAAGACCTCTACAATACGAGCAGTACTTC
- 15 TRBD1 TRBJ1-2 TRBV29-1 CSVHESPEGGVGYTF TGCAGCGTTCACGAATCCCCGGAAGGGGGCGTTGGCTACACCTTC
- 16 TRBD2 TRBJ2-3 TRBV14 CASSQECGGATDTQYF TGTGCCAGCAGCCAAGAGTGCGGGGGGGCGACAGATACGCAGTATTTT
- 16 TRBD2 TRBJ2-5 TRBV5-8 CASSLEAGGLPGTQYF TGTGCCAGCAGCTTGGAAGCGGGGGGACTACCGGGGACCCAGTACTTC
- 14 - TRBJ1-6 TRBV10-1 CARSHCGGDSPLHF TGCGCCAGAAGTCATTGTGGGGGGGATTCACCCCTCCACTTT
- 16 TRBD1 TRBJ1-3 TRBV27 CASSLSVGTVRNTIYF TGTGCCAGCAGTTTATCCGTCGGGACAGTGCGAAACACCATATATTTT
- 17 - TRBJ1-2 TRBV5-4 CASRRTGMRAANYGYTF TGTGCCAGCAGACGAACGGGGATGAGGGCGGCTAACTATGGCTACACCTTC
few 15 - TRBJ1-5 TRBV6-1 CASSEVTGGDQPQHF TGTGCCAGCAGTGAAGTGACCGGGGGGGATCAGCCCCAGCATTTT
- 17 TRBD1 TRBJ1-2 TRBV5-1 CASSSRDRGRIPASHTF TGCGCCAGCAGCTCCCGGGACAGGGGGCGCATCCCGGCCTCGCACACCTTC
- 14 - TRBJ1-5 TRBV9 CASSPEEGWQPQHF TGTGCCAGCAGCCCCGAGGAGGGCTGGCAGCCCCAGCATTTT
once 18 - TRBJ2-2 TRBV27 CASSYKPSDEKNTGELFF TGTGCCAGCAGTTACAAGCCTAGCGACGAGAAGAACACCGGGGAGCTGTTTTTT
- 19 TRBD1 TRBJ1-5 TRBV15 CATSSRDRGPRLSNQPQHF TGTGCCACCAGCAGCCGGGACAGGGGTCCCCGATTAAGCAATCAGCCCCAGCATTTT
- 13 - TRBJ2-2 TRBV5-1 CASSLRNTGELFF TGCGCCAGCAGCTTGCGGAACACCGGGGAGCTGTTTTTT
- 15 TRBD1 TRBJ1-1 TRBV4-3 CASSQDRRDRGEAFF TGCGCCAGCAGCCAAGATCGGAGGGACAGGGGTGAAGCTTTCTTT
- 15 TRBD1 TRBJ1-2 TRBV27 CASRSLGTYRGGYTF TGTGCCAGCCGTTCTTTGGGGACCTACAGGGGTGGCTACACCTTC
few 14 TRBD1 TRBJ2-7 TRBV14 CASSQDRQGRQQYF TGTGCCAGCAGCCAGGACAGACAGGGACGTCAGCAGTACTTC
- 12 - TRBJ2-1 TRBV6-4 CASSVQGGEQFF TGTGCCAGCAGCGTACAGGGTGGGGAGCAGTTCTTC
- 15 - TRBJ1-6 TRBV6-1 CASITGYGPNSPLHF TGTGCCAGCATTACAGGGTACGGTCCGAATTCACCCCTCCACTTT
- 14 - TRBJ1-1 TRBV10-2 CAAQSRGLNTEAFF TGCGCCGCCCAAAGCAGGGGACTGAACACTGAAGCTTTCTTT
- 15 - TRBJ1-3 TRBV5-1 CASSCLGPSGNTIYF TGCGCCAGCAGCTGCCTCGGTCCGTCTGGAAACACCATATATTTT
few 15 TRBD1 TRBJ2-4 TRBV5-1 CASSSGQYGPNIQYF TGCGCCAGCAGCTCGGGACAGTATGGGCCAAACATTCAGTACTTC
- 14 - TRBJ2-3 TRBV27 CASSQRGGVNTQYF TGTGCCAGCAGTCAGAGGGGCGGGGTCAATACGCAGTATTTT
- 19 TRBD1 TRBJ1-4 TRBV19 CASSIAAGTGGLTNEKLFF TGTGCCAGTAGTATAGCCGCCGGGACAGGGGGCCTGACTAATGAAAAACTGTTTTTT
- 13 - TRBJ1-1 TRBV7-9 CASSPNLNTEAFF TGTGCCAGCAGCCCCAACTTGAACACTGAAGCTTTCTTT
- 18 - TRBJ2-3 TRBV5-1 CASSSKESIPNSTDTQYF TGCGCCAGCAGCTCCAAGGAGTCTATTCCGAATAGCACAGATACGCAGTATTTT
few 13 - TRBJ1-2 TRBV4-3 CASSQIGDYGYTF TGCGCCAGCAGCCAAATCGGGGACTATGGCTACACCTTC
- 15 TRBD1 TRBJ1-2 TRBV4-1 CASSRLQGGEYGYTF TGCGCCAGCAGCCGGCTTCAGGGGGGCGAGTACGGCTACACCTTC
few 13 - TRBJ2-7 TRBV13 CATSAGCRNEQYF TGTGCCACCTCGGCGGGGTGCAGGAACGAGCAGTACTTC
- 10 - TRBJ1-1 TRBV2 CASKGRGAFF TGTGCCAGCAAAGGGAGGGGAGCTTTCTTT
- 15 TRBD2 TRBJ2-2 TRBV9 CASSVISGMPGELFF TGTGCCAGCAGCGTAATTAGCGGGATGCCCGGGGAGCTGTTTTTT
few 15 TRBD1 TRBJ1-2 TRBV5-1 CASSLADRESYGYTF TGCGCCAGCAGCTTGGCAGACAGGGAGTCGTATGGCTACACCTTC
few 15 - TRBJ1-4 TRBV5-1 CASSLRGWENEKLFF TGCGCCAGCAGCTTGAGGGGTTGGGAAAATGAAAAACTGTTTTTT
- 13 - TRBJ1-1 TRBV11-2 CASSLVRRYEAFF TGTGCCAGCAGCTTAGTACGGCGGTATGAAGCTTTCTTT
- 14 - TRBJ1-6 TRBV18 CASSTGPRNSPLHF TGTGCCAGCTCGACAGGACCGAGAAATTCACCCCTCCACTTT
- 18 TRBD1 TRBJ2-6 TRBV14 CASSPRDSRYSGANVLTF TGTGCCAGCAGCCCCCGGGACAGCCGATACTCTGGGGCCAACGTCCTGACTTTC
- 16 TRBD2 TRBJ2-1 TRBV5-6 CASSLPSGGEYNEQFF TGTGCCAGCAGCTTGCCTAGCGGGGGGGAATACAATGAGCAGTTCTTC
- 14 - TRBJ1-2 TRBV5-1 CASSLVRGYYGYTF TGCGCCAGCAGCTTGGTACGAGGGTACTATGGCTACACCTTC
- 11 - TRBJ2-7 TRBV20-1 CSATDYYEQYF TGCAGTGCGACGGACTATTACGAGCAGTACTTC
few 14 - TRBJ1-2 TRBV6-1 CASHRGGAEYGYTF TGTGCCAGCCATCGGGGAGGGGCTGAGTATGGCTACACCTTC
- 16 - TRBJ2-1 TRBV6-4 CASSQGWGQDYNEQFF TGTGCCAGCAGCCAAGGGTGGGGGCAGGACTACAATGAGCAGTTCTTC
- 10 - TRBJ2-5 TRBV20-1 CSAIRETQYF TGCAGTGCCATTAGAGAGACCCAGTACTTC
once 15 - TRBJ1-4 TRBV5-1 CASSSSGRLDEKLFF TGCGCCAGCAGCTCGTCGGGGAGATTGGATGAAAAACTGTTTTTT
- 17 - TRBJ1-1 TRBV4-1 CASSLGGWEGVNTEAFF TGCGCCAGCAGCCTAGGAGGATGGGAGGGGGTAAACACTGAAGCTTTCTTT
- 12 TRBD1 TRBJ1-2 TRBV5-4 CASSLGTGGYTF TGTGCCAGCAGCTTGGGGACAGGGGGCTACACCTTC
- 13 - TRBJ1-6 TRBV25-1 CASKRTRDSPLHF TGTGCCAGCAAAAGGACACGGGATTCACCCCTCCACTTT